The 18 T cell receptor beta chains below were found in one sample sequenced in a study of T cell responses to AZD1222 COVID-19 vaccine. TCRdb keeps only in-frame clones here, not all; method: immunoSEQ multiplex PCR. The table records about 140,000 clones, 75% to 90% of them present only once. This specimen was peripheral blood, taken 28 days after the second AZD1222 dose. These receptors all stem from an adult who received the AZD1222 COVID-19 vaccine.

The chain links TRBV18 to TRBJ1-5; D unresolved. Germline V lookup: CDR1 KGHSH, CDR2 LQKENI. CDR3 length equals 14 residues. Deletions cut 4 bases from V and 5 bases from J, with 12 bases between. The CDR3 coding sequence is TGTGCCAGCTCACAGGGAACTTACGATCAGCCCCAGCATTTT. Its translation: CASSQGTYDQPQHF.

As DNA, the CDR3 is TGTGCCAGCAGCGCTTACAGGGGAGAGTACACCGGGGAGCTGTTTTTT. This gives the protein CASSAYRGEYTGELFF. This chain links TRBV11-1 with TRBJ2-2; 7 positions agree with TRBD1. Looked up from germline, CDR1 is SGHAT and CDR2 is FQDESV (reference sequence). V trimming: 5 bases; J trimming: 3 bases; junction bases outside the gene matches: 9. CDR3 length: 16 residues.

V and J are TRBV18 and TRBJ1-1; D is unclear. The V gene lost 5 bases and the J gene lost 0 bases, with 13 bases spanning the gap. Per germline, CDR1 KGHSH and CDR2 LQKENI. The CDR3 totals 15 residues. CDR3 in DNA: TGTGCCAGCTCAGGCGGGGATTCAATGAACACTGAAGCTTTCTTT. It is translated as CASSGGDSMNTEAFF.

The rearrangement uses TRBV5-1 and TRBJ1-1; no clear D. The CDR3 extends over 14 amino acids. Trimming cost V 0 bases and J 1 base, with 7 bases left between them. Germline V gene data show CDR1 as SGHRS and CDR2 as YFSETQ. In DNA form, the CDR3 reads TGCGCCAGCAGCTTGGCCCGGGGGAACACTGAAGCTTTCTTT. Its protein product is CASSLARGNTEAFF.

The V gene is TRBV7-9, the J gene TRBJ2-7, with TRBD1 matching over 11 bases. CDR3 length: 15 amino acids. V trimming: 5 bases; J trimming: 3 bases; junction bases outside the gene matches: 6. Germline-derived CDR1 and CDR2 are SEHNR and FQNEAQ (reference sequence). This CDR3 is CASSTPGTGGYEQYF. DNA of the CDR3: TGTGCCAGCAGCACGCCCGGGACAGGGGGCTACGAGCAGTACTTC.

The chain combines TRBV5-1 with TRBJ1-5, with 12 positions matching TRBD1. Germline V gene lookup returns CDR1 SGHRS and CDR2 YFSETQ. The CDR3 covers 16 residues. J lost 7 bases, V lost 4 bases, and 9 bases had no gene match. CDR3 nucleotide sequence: TGCGCCAGCAGCCTCGGGACAGGGGGCCGCGGGCAGCCCCAGCATTTT. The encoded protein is CASSLGTGGRGQPQHF.

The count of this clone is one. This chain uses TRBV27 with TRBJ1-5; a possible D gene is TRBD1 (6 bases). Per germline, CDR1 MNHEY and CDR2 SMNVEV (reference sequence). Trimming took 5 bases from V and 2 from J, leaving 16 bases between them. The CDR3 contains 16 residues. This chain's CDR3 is CASSPIRGSGNQPQHF. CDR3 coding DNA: TGTGCCAGCAGTCCTATTAGGGGGTCGGGCAATCAGCCCCAGCATTTT.

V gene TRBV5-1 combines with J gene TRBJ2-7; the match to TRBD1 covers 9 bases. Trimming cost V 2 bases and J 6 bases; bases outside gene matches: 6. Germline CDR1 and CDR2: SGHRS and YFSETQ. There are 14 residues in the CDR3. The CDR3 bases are TGCGCCAGCAGCTTCAAACAGGGGGCGAGCGAGCAGTACTTC. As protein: CASSFKQGASEQYF.

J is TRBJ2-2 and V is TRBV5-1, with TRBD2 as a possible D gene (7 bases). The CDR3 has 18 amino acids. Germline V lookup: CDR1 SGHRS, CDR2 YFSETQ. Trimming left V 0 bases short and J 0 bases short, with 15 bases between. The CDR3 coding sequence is TGCGCCAGCAGCTTGGCGGGGGGTCAGGGGACGAACACCGGGGAGCTGTTTTTT. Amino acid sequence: CASSLAGGQGTNTGELFF.

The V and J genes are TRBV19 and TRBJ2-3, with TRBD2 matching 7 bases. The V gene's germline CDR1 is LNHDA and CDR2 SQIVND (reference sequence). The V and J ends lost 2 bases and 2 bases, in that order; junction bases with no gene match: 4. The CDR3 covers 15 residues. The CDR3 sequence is CASSILAAPTDTQYF. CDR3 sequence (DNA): TGTGCCAGTAGTATACTAGCGGCCCCCACAGATACGCAGTATTTT.

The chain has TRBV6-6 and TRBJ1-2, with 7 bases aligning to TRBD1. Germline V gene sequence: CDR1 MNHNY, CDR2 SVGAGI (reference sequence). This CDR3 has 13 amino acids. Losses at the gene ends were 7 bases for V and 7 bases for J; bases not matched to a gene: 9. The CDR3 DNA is TGTGCCAGCATTAACGGACAGGACGCTGGCTACACCTTC. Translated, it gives CASINGQDAGYTF.

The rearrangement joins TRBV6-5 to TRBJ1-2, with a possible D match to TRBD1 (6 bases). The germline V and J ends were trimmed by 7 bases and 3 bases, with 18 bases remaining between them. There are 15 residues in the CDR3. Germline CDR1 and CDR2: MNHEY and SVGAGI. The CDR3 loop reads CASKYRGGLDYGYTF. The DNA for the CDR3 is TGTGCCAGCAAGTACCGGGGGGGCCTAGACTATGGCTACACCTTC.

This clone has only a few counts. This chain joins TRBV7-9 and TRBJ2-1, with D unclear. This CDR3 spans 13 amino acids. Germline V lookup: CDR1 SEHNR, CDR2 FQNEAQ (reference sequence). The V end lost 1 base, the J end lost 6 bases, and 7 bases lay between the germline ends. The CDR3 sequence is CASSLGALNEQFF. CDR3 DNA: TGTGCCAGCAGCTTAGGTGCCCTCAATGAGCAGTTCTTC.

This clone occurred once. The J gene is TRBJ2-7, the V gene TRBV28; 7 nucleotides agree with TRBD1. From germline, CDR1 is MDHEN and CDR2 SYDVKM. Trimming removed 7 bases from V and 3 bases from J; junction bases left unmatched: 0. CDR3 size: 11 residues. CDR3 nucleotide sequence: TGTGCCAGCACAGGGGGCTACGAGCAGTACTTC. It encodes CASTGGYEQYF.

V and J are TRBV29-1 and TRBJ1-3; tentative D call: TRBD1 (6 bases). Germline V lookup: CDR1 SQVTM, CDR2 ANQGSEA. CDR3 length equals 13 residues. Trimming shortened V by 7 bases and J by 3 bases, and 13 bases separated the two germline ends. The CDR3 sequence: CSAGANGGNTIYF. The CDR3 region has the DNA TGCAGCGCAGGGGCAAACGGTGGAAACACCATATATTTT.

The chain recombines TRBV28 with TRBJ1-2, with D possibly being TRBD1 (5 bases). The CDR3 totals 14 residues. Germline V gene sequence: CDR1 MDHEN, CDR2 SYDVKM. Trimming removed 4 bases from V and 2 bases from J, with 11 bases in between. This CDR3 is CASSSGTRNYGYTF. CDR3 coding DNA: TGTGCCAGCAGTTCCGGGACTAGAAACTATGGCTACACCTTC.

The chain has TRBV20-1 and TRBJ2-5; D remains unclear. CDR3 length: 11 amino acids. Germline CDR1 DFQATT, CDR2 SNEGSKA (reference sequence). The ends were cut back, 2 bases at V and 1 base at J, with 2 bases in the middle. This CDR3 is CSARIQETQYF. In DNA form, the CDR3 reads TGCAGTGCTAGAATCCAAGAGACCCAGTACTTC.

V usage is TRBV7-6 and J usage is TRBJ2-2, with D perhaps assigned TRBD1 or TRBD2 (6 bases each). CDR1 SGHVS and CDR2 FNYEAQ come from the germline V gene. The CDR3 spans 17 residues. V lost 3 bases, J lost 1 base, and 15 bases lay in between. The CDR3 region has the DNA TGTGCCAGCAGCTTTCAACAGGGACTTCGGAACACCGGGGAGCTGTTTTTT. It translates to CASSFQQGLRNTGELFF.